Below, 25 T cell receptor beta chains from the same sample are listed, as sequenced in a study of cytotoxic CD8 clonotypes in ibrutinib-treated CLL. TCRdb's table, derived via immunoSEQ multiplex PCR, lists solely in-frame clones and lacks some. Of 150,000 to 200,000 clones in the sample, around nine tenths were seen once. The sample consisted of PBMCs, taken at disease progression, from a patient treated with ibrutinib. All receptors come from a human donor with chronic lymphocytic leukemia.

The V and J genes are TRBV27 and TRBJ2-3, with 9 bases identical to TRBD2. Germline CDR1 MNHEY, CDR2 SMNVEV (reference sequence). The V and J ends lost 9 bases and 4 bases, in that order; junction bases with no gene match: 5. This CDR3 contains 13 residues. This chain's CDR3 is CASQREAADTQYF. The CDR3 DNA reads TGTGCCAGTCAGCGGGAGGCTGCAGATACGCAGTATTTT.

The chain is built from TRBV19 and TRBJ2-1, with 10 positions matching TRBD2. CDR3 length: 18 residues. CDR1 is LNHDA, CDR2 SQIVND, per germline (reference sequence). Trimming at V came to 5 bases and at J to 8 bases, leaving 18 bases not matched to a gene. The CDR3 loop reads CASSSGASGRAEGYEQFF. The CDR3 DNA reads TGTGCCAGTAGTTCGGGTGCGAGCGGGAGGGCCGAGGGGTATGAGCAGTTCTTC.

CDR3 DNA: TGCGCCAGCAGCGAGACAGGGAATTTACAGCCCCAGCATTTT. Translated, it gives CASSETGNLQPQHF. This rearrangement joins TRBV5-1 to TRBJ1-5; TRBD1 agrees at 7 bases. With 4 bases clipped from V and 7 bases from J, the junction kept 8 bases outside the gene matches. Germline CDR1 SGHRS, CDR2 YFSETQ. This CDR3 comprises 14 residues.

This rearrangement joins TRBV6-1 to TRBJ1-2; 8 nucleotides match TRBD1. Germline V gene lookup returns CDR1 MNHNS and CDR2 SASEGT. CDR3 length: 14 residues. The V gene end was trimmed by 1 base and the J gene end by 4 bases; junction bases not matched to a gene: 2. The CDR3 DNA is TGTGCCAGCAGTGAAGTAGGGACAGGCTATGGCTACACCTTC. This translates into CASSEVGTGYGYTF.

The DNA of the CDR3 is TGTGCCAGTAATTACAGGGAAGGGGCCACTGAAGCTTTCTTT. It is translated as CASNYREGATEAFF. This chain joins TRBV9 and TRBJ1-1; the D gene is possibly TRBD1 (6 bases). Per germline, CDR1 SGDLS and CDR2 YYNGEE. This CDR3 has 14 residues. The V end lost 8 bases, the J end lost 4 bases, and 18 bases lay between the germline ends.

This clone was counted a single time. The CDR3: CASSYSEQLRFDGYTF. The DNA for the CDR3 is TGTGCCAGCAGTTACTCGGAACAGTTACGGTTCGATGGCTACACCTTC. This sequence joins TRBV6-6 and TRBJ1-2, with D hard to call. Germline CDR1 reads MNHNY; CDR2 reads SVGAGI (reference sequence). V shed 0 bases and J shed 6 bases, with 17 bases lying between them. This CDR3 contains 16 residues.

The CDR3 DNA reads TGTGCCAGCAGTTATCTTTTTAGCGTGCGGGTCTATGGCTACACCTTC. Protein product: CASSYLFSVRVYGYTF. The chain carries TRBV6-5 and TRBJ1-2; D not resolved. Trimming took off 3 bases at V and 4 bases at J, with 18 bases between the two ends. Germline values: CDR1 MNHEY, CDR2 SVGAGI. The CDR3 is 16 amino acids.

This chain uses TRBV19 with TRBJ2-3; D unclear. Germline CDR1 LNHDA, CDR2 SQIVND (reference sequence). The ends were cut back, 5 bases at V and 2 bases at J, with 11 bases in the middle. CDR3 length: 14 residues. CDR3 in amino acids: CASSAPGHTDTQYF. The CDR3 DNA reads as TGTGCCAGTAGTGCCCCGGGCCACACAGATACGCAGTATTTT.

The V and J genes are TRBV5-1 and TRBJ2-3; 9 bases match TRBD2. Germline assignment: CDR1 SGHRS and CDR2 YFSETQ. This CDR3 comprises 18 residues. V gave up 3 bases and J gave up 2 bases; unmatched junction bases: 13. In DNA, the CDR3 is TGCGCCAGCAGCTGGGGGGCTAGCGGGACTTACTTCACAGATACGCAGTATTTT. Translated, it gives CASSWGASGTYFTDTQYF. Drawing the rest from reference TRBV5-1 and TRBJ2-3, the complete variable domain is KAGVTQTPRYLIKTRGQQVTLSCSPISGHRSVSWYQQTPGQGLQFLFEYFSETQRNKGNFPGRFSGRQFSNSRSEMNVSTLELGDSALYLCASSWGASGTYFTDTQYFGPGTRLTVL.

V is TRBV5-6 and J is TRBJ2-7; D not certain. V lost 2 bases to trimming and J lost 2 bases, with 14 bases between them. Germline V gene sequence: CDR1 SGHDT, CDR2 YYEEEE. CDR3 size: 15 residues. The chain's CDR3 is CASSFYENLPYEQYF. The CDR3 region has the DNA TGTGCCAGCAGCTTTTACGAGAATCTCCCCTACGAGCAGTACTTC.

V and J are TRBV27 and TRBJ2-7; 11 positions agree with TRBD2. This CDR3 spans 16 amino acids. V shed 6 bases and J 1 base; nucleotides not matched to a gene: 8. Germline CDR1 MNHEY, CDR2 SMNVEV (reference sequence). CDR3 nucleotide sequence: TGTGCCAGCAGGCGCAGTGGGACTAGCGGATCCTACGAGCAGTACTTC. Encoded protein: CASRRSGTSGSYEQYF.

The chain links TRBV20-1 to TRBJ1-2, with D perhaps matching TRBD1 (5 bases). CDR3 size: 11 residues. Trimming took off 4 bases at V and 14 bases at J, with 17 bases between the two ends. Germline CDR1 and CDR2: DFQATT and SNEGSKA (reference sequence). The CDR3 nucleotides are TGCAGTGCTATTCCCGGGGGGGTGAGAACCTTC. Residues: CSAIPGGVRTF.

V gene TRBV6-5 combines with J gene TRBJ1-5; a weak D match, TRBD1 (5 bases). In germline, CDR1 is MNHEY, CDR2 SVGAGI. Deletions cut 4 bases from V and 7 bases from J, with 11 bases between. The CDR3 contains 13 residues. The CDR3 DNA reads as TGTGCCAGCAGTTTCAGGGTAGGGCAGCCCCAGCATTTT. It codes for CASSFRVGQPQHF.

The V call is TRBV5-8, the J call TRBJ1-2; D possibly corresponds to TRBD1 (5 bases). The CDR3 loop spans 12 amino acids. In germline, CDR1 is SGHTS, CDR2 YDEGEE. V was trimmed by 3 bases and J by 3 bases, leaving 6 bases between them. DNA for the CDR3: TGTGCCAGCAGCTGGGGGGACTATGGCTACACCTTC. Amino acid sequence: CASSWGDYGYTF.

J is TRBJ1-1 and V is TRBV29-1, with 9 bases that match TRBD1. Per the germline V gene, CDR1 is SQVTM and CDR2 is ANQGSEA. The CDR3 loop spans 13 amino acids. J was trimmed by 3 bases and V by 7 bases; bases with no gene match: 6. CDR3 in amino acids: CSGGDRDDTEAFF. CDR3 DNA: TGCAGCGGGGGGGACAGGGATGACACTGAAGCTTTCTTT.

This clone is a singleton in its sample. The chain couples TRBV27 to TRBJ1-2, with 9 nucleotides matching TRBD1. V lost 5 bases to trimming and J lost 0 bases; unmatched junction nucleotides: 4. Germline CDR1 reads MNHEY; CDR2 reads SMNVEV (reference sequence). The CDR3 is 15 amino acids. In DNA, the CDR3 is TGTGCCAGCAGTCTCCGACAGGGGGCTAACTATGGCTACACCTTC. Translation gives CASSLRQGANYGYTF.

The chain joins TRBV7-3 to TRBJ2-1, with TRBD2 matching over 8 bases. Germline V gives CDR1 SGHTA, CDR2 FQGTGA. There are 15 residues in the CDR3. Losses at the gene ends were 1 base for V and 8 bases for J; bases not matched to a gene: 7. This CDR3 is CASSLIPREGDEQFF. CDR3 in DNA: TGTGCCAGCAGCTTAATACCTCGGGAGGGTGATGAGCAGTTCTTC.

The V gene is TRBV14, the J gene TRBJ1-4; TRBD1 matches at 9 bases. The CDR3 has 14 residues. The germline CDR1 and CDR2 sequences are SGHDN and FVKESK. V was pared by 5 bases and J by 7 bases, with 5 bases of the junction left unmatched. The CDR3: CASSWTGVGEKLFF. DNA of the CDR3: TGTGCCAGCAGCTGGACAGGGGTCGGTGAAAAACTGTTTTTT.

The CDR3 DNA is TGTGCCAGCAGTGAAGATGATGGACAGGGGGTGCCATACGAGCAGTACTTC. Amino acid sequence: CASSEDDGQGVPYEQYF. This chain uses TRBV6-1 with TRBJ2-7, with 10 bases lining up with TRBD1. V lost 1 base and J lost 4; bases outside the gene matches: 10. CDR3 length equals 17 residues. Germline CDR1 reads MNHNS; CDR2 reads SASEGT.

V gene TRBV5-1 combines with J gene TRBJ2-1; D is unclear. The V gene lost 9 bases and the J gene lost 8 bases, with 21 bases spanning the gap. Germline loops: CDR1 SGHRS, CDR2 YFSETQ. The CDR3 contains 14 residues. The CDR3 DNA follows: TGCGCCACCCGATACGAATTGAGCAAGGATGAGCAGTTCTTC. This gives the protein CATRYELSKDEQFF.

In nucleotides, the CDR3 is TGTGCCAGTAGTATTTTCACTGAAGCTTTCTTT. It specifies CASSIFTEAFF. This sequence joins TRBV19 and TRBJ1-1; D is unresolved. The CDR3 spans 11 residues. V was trimmed by 3 bases and J by 4 bases, leaving 3 bases between them. Germline CDR1 reads LNHDA; CDR2 reads SQIVND (reference sequence).

The V gene is TRBV11-2, the J gene TRBJ2-3; 9 nucleotides line up with TRBD2. This CDR3 is 15 amino acids long. The J segment lost 4 bases and the V segment lost 2 bases, leaving 4 bases of the junction unmatched. Germline values: CDR1 SGHAT, CDR2 FQNNGV. CDR3 sequence reads: CASSLSSGSPDTQYF. The CDR3 DNA reads TGTGCCAGCAGCTTAAGTAGCGGGAGTCCAGATACGCAGTATTTT.

This chain joins TRBV7-9 and TRBJ1-4, with D unclear. The germline V gene encodes CDR1 SEHNR and CDR2 FQNEAQ (reference sequence). V lost 1 base, J lost 5 bases, and 11 bases lay in between. The CDR3 spans 15 residues. The CDR3 spells CASSLVSRQNEKLFF. CDR3 nucleotides: TGTGCCAGCAGCTTAGTTTCCCGGCAAAATGAAAAACTGTTTTTT. The complete variable domain, with remaining parts taken from reference TRBV7-9 and TRBJ1-4, reads DTGVSQNPRHKITKRGQNVTFRCDPISEHNRLYWYRQTLGQGPEFLTYFQNEAQLEKSRLLSDRFSAERPKGSFSTLEIQRTEQGDSAMYLCASSLVSRQNEKLFFGSGTQLSVL.

V and J are TRBV19 and TRBJ2-3; TRBD2 agrees at 7 bases. The CDR3 is 14 amino acids. Germline values: CDR1 LNHDA, CDR2 SQIVND (reference sequence). Losses at the gene ends were 5 bases for V and 3 bases for J; bases not matched to a gene: 5. The CDR3 coding sequence is TGTGCCAGTAGTGAGCGGGATGGGACAGATACGCAGTATTTT. Its translation: CASSERDGTDTQYF.

The J gene is TRBJ1-2, the V gene TRBV30; 11 bases are shared with TRBD1. Unmatched junction bases numbered 10, after V lost 4 bases and J lost 3 bases. Germline CDR1 reads GTSNPN; CDR2 reads SVGIG (reference sequence). The CDR3 contains 16 residues. CDR3 sequence: CAWIRGTGGIDYGYTF. Here the CDR3 DNA reads TGTGCCTGGATAAGGGGGACAGGGGGTATCGACTATGGCTACACCTTC.